These 10 T cell receptor beta chains came from one sample sequenced in a study of blood T cell repertoires in COVID-19. Sequencing was performed with immunoSEQ multiplex PCR; in TCRdb, only in-frame clones are kept and a portion is missing. The sample carries roughly 200,000 clones, 82% recorded once. What was sequenced was PBMCs or T cells enriched from blood (not recorded which). These receptor sequences come from a woman aged 55-69 years with acute COVID-19.

The V gene is TRBV6-5, the J gene TRBJ2-3, with D tentatively TRBD1 (5 bases). Germline assignment: CDR1 MNHEY and CDR2 SVGAGI. The V end was cut by 10 bases, the J end by 2 bases, with 13 bases between. This CDR3 region has 13 residues. The CDR3 bases are TGTGCCATCCGACAGTTAAACACAGATACGCAGTATTTT. This sequence encodes CAIRQLNTDTQYF.

The chain carries TRBV9 and TRBJ1-1; the match to TRBD1 covers 7 bases. V shed 2 bases, J shed 5 bases, and the junction held 9 bases outside the gene matches. CDR3 length equals 15 residues. CDR1 is SGDLS and CDR2 is YYNGEE in the germline V gene. The CDR3 DNA reads TGTGCCAGCAGCGTGGTAGGGGGCGCAGAGACTGAAGCTTTCTTT. It yields the protein CASSVVGGAETEAFF.

Only a few counts were recorded for this clone. V and J are TRBV7-2 and TRBJ2-7; D is possibly TRBD1 (6 bases). The CDR3 spans 14 residues. Trimming shortened V by 2 bases and J by 6 bases, and 14 bases separated the two germline ends. Germline CDR1 SGHTA, CDR2 FQGNSA. CDR3 protein: CASSLKRGGVEQYF. CDR3 bases: TGTGCCAGCAGCTTAAAGAGAGGGGGAGTCGAGCAGTACTTC.

The chain carries TRBV19 and TRBJ2-3; 8 nucleotides agree with TRBD1. The junction had 4 bases not matched to a gene; V was cut back by 6 bases and J by 2 bases. The germline CDR1 and CDR2 sequences are LNHDA and SQIVND (reference sequence). This CDR3 is 14 amino acids long. CDR3: CASRSGQATDTQYF. The CDR3, as DNA: TGTGCCAGTAGATCGGGACAGGCCACAGATACGCAGTATTTT.

The chain links TRBV5-1 to TRBJ2-6, with D tentatively TRBD2 (5 bases). Trimming shortened V by 1 base and J by 1 base, and 12 bases separated the two germline ends. CDR3 length: 17 residues. CDR1 is SGHRS, CDR2 YFSETQ, per germline. CDR3 DNA sequence: TGCGCCAGCAGCTTGACTAGTGTAGTTTCTGGGGCCAACGTCCTGACTTTC. It encodes CASSLTSVVSGANVLTF.

CDR3 in amino acids: CASSELPTGVSEQYF. CDR3 coding DNA: TGCGCCAGCAGTGAACTCCCGACAGGGGTCTCCGAGCAGTACTTC. This sequence joins TRBV10-1 and TRBJ2-7; 8 bases agree with TRBD1. Germline-derived CDR1 and CDR2 are WNHNN and SYGVQD (reference sequence). The CDR3 is 15 amino acids. The junction had 10 bases not matched to a gene; V was cut back by 3 bases and J by 6 bases.

This clone appeared once. The genes are TRBV4-3 and TRBJ1-2, with D possibly being TRBD1 (6 bases). This CDR3 spans 13 amino acids. Trimming took off 4 bases at V and 4 bases at J, with 10 bases between the two ends. The germline V gene encodes CDR1 LGHNA and CDR2 YSLEER. CDR3 coding DNA: TGCGCCAGCAGCCCCGGGGGGGCCTATGGCTACACCTTC. Translation gives CASSPGGAYGYTF.

The chain has TRBV2 and TRBJ1-1, with 9 bases matching TRBD1. In germline, CDR1 is SNHLY, CDR2 FYNNEI. V lost 10 bases to trimming and J lost 5 bases; unmatched junction nucleotides: 23. CDR3 length equals 18 residues. For the CDR3, the DNA is TGTGCCACCACCCAAATCCCCGGGACAGGGTTGTTCGGGACTGAAGCTTTCTTT. This encodes CATTQIPGTGLFGTEAFF.

This clone appeared once. This sequence joins TRBV5-4 and TRBJ1-2, with 7 nucleotides matching TRBD1. The CDR3 has 13 residues. The V gene end was trimmed by 3 bases and the J gene end by 4 bases; junction bases not matched to a gene: 3. Germline lookup yields CDR1 SGHNT and CDR2 YYREEE (reference sequence). The CDR3 bases are TGTGCCAGCAGCTACTCAGGGGGCTATGGCTACACCTTC. Translating gives CASSYSGGYGYTF.

In DNA form, the CDR3 reads TGTGCCAGCAGCCCTGCCCATATCGCGGGCTATGGCTACACCTTC. Its protein product is CASSPAHIAGYGYTF. The chain is built from TRBV4-2 and TRBJ1-2, with D unclear. V was cut by 4 bases and J by 4 bases, with 16 bases left in between. Germline-derived CDR1 and CDR2 are LGHNA and YNFKEQ. This CDR3 comprises 15 residues.